The 22 T cell receptor beta chains given below trace back to one sample, sequenced in a study of blood T cell repertoires in COVID-19. Using immunoSEQ multiplex PCR, the repertoire was profiled, and TCRdb retains in-frame clones only, with some absent. The sample carries 220,000 or so clones, roughly 90% recorded once. Material: peripheral blood. The origin of the receptors is a man between 60 and 75 years old who had recovered from COVID-19.

The gene calls are TRBV18 and TRBJ1-3; unclear D gene. V was cut by 2 bases and J by 2 bases, with 10 bases left in between. The germline V gene encodes CDR1 KGHSH and CDR2 LQKENI. The CDR3 spans 15 residues. The DNA for the CDR3 is TGTGCCAGCTCACCAGAAACACGGGCTGGAAACACCATATATTTT. This codes for CASSPETRAGNTIYF.

This chain uses TRBV5-6 with TRBJ2-4; no clear D. There are 17 residues in the CDR3. The germline V gene has CDR1 SGHDT and CDR2 YYEEEE. V lost 3 bases and J 0 bases, leaving 16 bases between the germline ends. The CDR3 coding sequence is TGTGCCAGCAGCTCCCGCGAGGCGATTCTAGCCAAAAACATTCAGTACTTC. Translated, it gives CASSSREAILAKNIQYF.

The rearrangement uses TRBV7-3 and TRBJ2-1; 10 bases agree with TRBD2. V dropped 6 bases and J dropped 4; count of bases not matched to a gene: 6. The CDR3 covers 15 residues. Germline assignment: CDR1 SGHTA and CDR2 FQGTGA. The CDR3 nucleotides are TGTGCCAGCAGGGCTAGCGGGAGTCTATACAATGAGCAGTTCTTC. It encodes CASRASGSLYNEQFF.

The chain combines TRBV6-1 with TRBJ1-1; the D gene is possibly TRBD1 (5 bases). The CDR3 loop spans 11 amino acids. Germline CDR1 MNHNS, CDR2 SASEGT. V lost 6 bases to trimming and J lost 8 bases, with 10 bases between them. In nucleotides, the CDR3 is TGTGCCAGCAGCCCAGGGTCCGAAGCTTTCTTT. This codes for CASSPGSEAFF.

The gene calls are TRBV6-4 and TRBJ1-2; a possible D gene is TRBD1 (6 bases). The CDR3 spans 15 residues. The germline CDR1 and CDR2 sequences are MRHNA and SNTAGT. With 0 bases removed from V and 2 bases from J, the gap between germline ends came to 10 bases. In nucleotides, the CDR3 is TGTGCCAGCAGTGACTCCAACAGGGCCAACTATGGCTACACCTTC. This translates into CASSDSNRANYGYTF.

The V call is TRBV15, the J call TRBJ2-1, with TRBD2 identical over 10 bases. V trimming: 3 bases; J trimming: 7 bases; junction bases outside the gene matches: 9. This CDR3 spans 16 amino acids. From germline, CDR1 is LNHNV and CDR2 YYDKDF (reference sequence). CDR3 protein: CATSSSASGRGNEQFF. The CDR3 DNA is TGTGCCACCAGCAGTTCCGCTAGCGGGAGAGGAAATGAGCAGTTCTTC.

This chain links TRBV2 with TRBJ2-3; 9 bases fit TRBD2. The CDR3 has 15 residues. V was pared by 1 base and J by 5 bases, with 4 bases of the junction left unmatched. Per the germline V gene, CDR1 is SNHLY and CDR2 is FYNNEI. The CDR3 bases are TGTGCCAGCAGTGAAGAAGCGGGGGGACGAGATACGCAGTATTTT. Translation gives CASSEEAGGRDTQYF.

This chain uses TRBV7-8 with TRBJ1-3, with D perhaps matching TRBD1 (5 bases). The germline gives CDR1 SGHVS, CDR2 FQNEAQ. The CDR3 consists of 17 residues. Trimming stripped 5 bases from V and 2 bases from J, with 19 bases between. The CDR3, as DNA: TGTGCCAGCAGCGCTCTGGGGGGGTCGGGCGCTGGAAACACCATATATTTT. It specifies CASSALGGSGAGNTIYF.

The V and J genes are TRBV19 and TRBJ2-2; 14 positions match TRBD2. The junction had 2 bases not matched to a gene; V was cut back by 5 bases and J by 0 bases. The CDR3 sequence is 17 residues long. Germline-derived CDR1 and CDR2 are LNHDA and SQIVND (reference sequence). DNA for the CDR3: TGTGCCAGTAGTGTGGGACTAGCGGGAGCGAACACCGGGGAGCTGTTTTTT. Amino acid sequence: CASSVGLAGANTGELFF.

The V call is TRBV5-1, the J call TRBJ2-5; 8 bases line up with TRBD1. V trimming: 4 bases; J trimming: 5 bases; junction bases outside the gene matches: 7. This CDR3 region has 14 residues. Looked up from germline, CDR1 is SGHRS and CDR2 is YFSETQ. CDR3 nucleotide sequence: TGCGCCAGCAGCGCGGGACAGGCCCAGGAGACCCAGTACTTC. This translates into CASSAGQAQETQYF.

This chain links TRBV11-2 with TRBJ1-3; the match to TRBD1 covers 12 bases. Per the germline V gene, CDR1 is SGHAT and CDR2 is FQNNGV. The length of the CDR3 is 18 residues. The ends lost 2 bases at V and 3 bases at J; junction bases unmatched: 8. The CDR3 loop reads CASSLKRGTGGFGNTIYF. CDR3 bases: TGTGCCAGCAGCTTAAAGAGGGGGACAGGGGGCTTTGGAAACACCATATATTTT.

This sequence joins TRBV6-5 and TRBJ1-6; 7 bases map to TRBD1. V trimming: 5 bases; J trimming: 8 bases; junction bases outside the gene matches: 6. Germline-derived CDR1 and CDR2 are MNHEY and SVGAGI. There are 14 residues in the CDR3. The CDR3 here is CASSRDSLYSPLHF. The DNA for the CDR3 is TGTGCCAGCAGTCGGGACAGCCTCTATTCACCCCTCCACTTT.

This chain connects TRBV23-1 to TRBJ2-1; 8 bases map to TRBD2. TRBV23-1 is reported as an ORF; its role is uncertain. The CDR3 covers 15 residues. Losses at the gene ends were 0 bases for V and 2 bases for J; bases not matched to a gene: 0. CDR3 protein: CASSQSSGAYNEQFF. The CDR3 region has the DNA TGCGCCAGCAGTCAATCTAGCGGGGCCTACAATGAGCAGTTCTTC.

The gene calls are TRBV12-5 and TRBJ1-1; D is uncertain. With 3 bases removed from V and 8 bases from J, the gap between germline ends came to 19 bases. This CDR3 spans 15 amino acids. CDR1 and CDR2 (germline): LGHNT, FRNRAP. CDR3 loop: CASGLNRGREIEAFF. The CDR3 DNA reads as TGTGCTAGTGGTTTAAACCGCGGACGGGAGATAGAAGCTTTCTTT.

V gene TRBV28 combines with J gene TRBJ2-2; D is possibly TRBD1 (7 bases). The germline V gene encodes CDR1 MDHEN and CDR2 SYDVKM. The CDR3 runs 16 residues. V was cut by 0 bases and J by 1 base, with 9 bases left in between. CDR3 sequence: CASSLWQGGNTGELFF. CDR3 coding DNA: TGTGCCAGCAGTTTATGGCAGGGGGGGAACACCGGGGAGCTGTTTTTT.

The DNA of the CDR3 is TGTGCCAGCACTGGGGGCGGGGGGGCTTCAAATGAGCAGTTCTTC. The encoded protein is CASTGGGGASNEQFF. The V and J genes are TRBV2 and TRBJ2-1, with 9 bases that match TRBD2. In germline, CDR1 is SNHLY, CDR2 FYNNEI. Trimming at V came to 7 bases and at J to 7 bases, leaving 11 bases not matched to a gene. This CDR3 is built from 15 residues.

V gene TRBV4-2 combines with J gene TRBJ2-5; maybe TRBD2 (6 bases). Germline CDR1 and CDR2: LGHNA and YNFKEQ. V was trimmed by 1 base and J by 3 bases, leaving 15 bases between them. The CDR3 covers 16 residues. In DNA, the CDR3 is TGTGCCAGCAGCCAAGGAATCGGGGGTATAAAAGAGACCCAGTACTTC. This gives the protein CASSQGIGGIKETQYF.

The V call is TRBV4-1, the J call TRBJ2-2, with D uncertain. Trimming left V 4 bases short and J 6 bases short, with 18 bases between. This CDR3 is 16 amino acids long. The germline gives CDR1 MGHRA, CDR2 YSYEKL. CDR3 in amino acids: CASSLSLTTWAGELFF. The CDR3 DNA reads as TGCGCCAGCAGCCTTTCCCTCACTACATGGGCCGGGGAGCTGTTTTTT.

This chain uses TRBV13 with TRBJ1-5; 7 bases line up with TRBD1. V shed 3 bases and J 2 bases; nucleotides not matched to a gene: 7. Germline loops: CDR1 PRHDT, CDR2 FYEKMQ (reference sequence). This CDR3 has 16 residues. CDR3 sequence reads: CASSFSTDRGNQPQHF. Written as DNA, the CDR3 is TGTGCCAGCAGCTTTAGTACCGACAGGGGCAATCAGCCCCAGCATTTT.

The CDR3 DNA reads as TGTGCCAGCAGCCTGGACAGGAGAGGCGAAAAACTGTTTTTT. Its translation: CASSLDRRGEKLFF. The chain combines TRBV6-5 with TRBJ1-4; 7 nucleotides match TRBD1. CDR1 MNHEY and CDR2 SVGAGI come from the germline V gene. The CDR3 length is 14 residues. V was pared by 6 bases and J by 8 bases, with 9 bases of the junction left unmatched.

The chain carries TRBV7-3 and TRBJ2-7, with a tentative D call TRBD2 (6 bases). V shed 3 bases and J shed 4 bases, with 13 bases lying between them. Germline lookup yields CDR1 SGHTA and CDR2 FQGTGA. The CDR3 spans 14 residues. The CDR3 reads CASSFGGPGYEQYF. The CDR3 DNA reads as TGTGCCAGCAGCTTTGGAGGGCCCGGGTACGAGCAGTACTTC.

J is TRBJ2-2 and V is TRBV5-1, with D perhaps TRBD1 (6 bases). V was trimmed by 4 bases and J by 3 bases, leaving 16 bases between them. The CDR3 is 16 amino acids. From germline, CDR1 is SGHRS and CDR2 YFSETQ. For the CDR3, the DNA is TGCGCCAGCAGCCGATTGGCAGGGGCGTACACCGGGGAGCTGTTTTTT. Translation gives CASSRLAGAYTGELFF.